These T cell receptor beta chains were read from a single sample in a study of post-analysis software for immune sequencing data. TCRdb ran MiXCR on the PCR reads and lists one entry per CDR3 protein. Of around 500,000 distinct CDR3 sequences in the sample, 34% were seen once. The specimen sequenced was blood. The receptors stem from a girl between 2 and 17 years old with multiple sclerosis. The CDR3 runs from the conserved cysteine through the conserved F or W. The D gene is left open where the match is weak. Only part of the rows carry a size: once, few, many, or a class if the clone is expanded.

J,D,size,V,CDR3,DNA
TRBJ1-1,NA,few,TRBV7-9,CASSQMPRGRDTEAFF,TGTGCCAGCAGCCAAATGCCCCGGGGGAGGGACACTGAAGCTTTCTTT
TRBJ2-1,TRBD1,NA,TRBV20-1,CSARERQGLYNEQFF,TGCAGTGCTAGGGAGCGACAGGGTCTCTACAATGAGCAGTTCTTC
TRBJ2-3,NA,many,TRBV20-1,CSARAPTADTQYF,TGCAGTGCTAGAGCCCCGACAGCAGATACGCAGTATTTT
TRBJ2-5,TRBD2,few,TRBV5-6,CASSTWTSQETQYF,TGTGCCAGCAGCACCTGGACTAGTCAAGAGACCCAGTACTTC
TRBJ1-6,NA,NA,TRBV27,CASSVRPDYNSPLHF,TGTGCCAGCAGTGTGCGTCCTGACTATAATTCACCCCTCCACTTT
TRBJ2-1,TRBD2,once,TRBV3-1,CASSRTWGLADNEQFF,TGTGCCAGCAGCCGTACGTGGGGACTAGCGGATAATGAGCAGTTCTTC
TRBJ1-6,NA,NA,TRBV6-1,CASSELRGVTYNSPLHF,TGTGCCAGCAGCGAACTACGGGGGGTAACCTATAATTCACCCCTCCACTTT
TRBJ2-3,NA,few,TRBV21-1,CASSKESGRAVDTQYF,TGTGCCAGCAGCAAAGAGAGTGGCAGGGCGGTAGATACGCAGTATTTT
TRBJ1-2,NA,few,TRBV15,CATSDPAGYGYTF,TGTGCCACCAGCGACCCCGCCGGCTATGGCTACACCTTC
TRBJ2-5,NA,few,TRBV29-1,CSVERDGPAQYF,TGCAGCGTTGAGCGGGACGGCCCTGCCCAGTACTTC
TRBJ2-1,TRBD2,NA,TRBV20-1,CSARDGLGRGEQFF,TGCAGTGCTAGAGATGGACTAGGGCGTGGAGAGCAGTTCTTC
TRBJ2-7,TRBD1,NA,TRBV20-1,CSAIPGQGERSYEQYF,TGCAGTGCTATTCCGGGACAGGGGGAGAGGTCCTACGAGCAGTACTTC
TRBJ2-1,NA,NA,TRBV6-4,CASSDEGGGSYNEQFF,TGTGCCAGCAGTGACGAAGGGGGGGGGTCCTACAATGAGCAGTTCTTC
TRBJ1-5,NA,few,TRBV5-6,CASSLLQPQHF,TGTGCCAGCAGCTTATTACAGCCCCAGCATTTT
TRBJ2-4,NA,few,TRBV7-8,CASSLTPGGAKNIQYF,TGTGCCAGCAGCCTGACCCCCGGGGGAGCCAAAAACATTCAGTACTTC
TRBJ2-5,NA,NA,TRBV5-7,CASSLEQPQETQYF,TGTGCCAGCAGCTTAGAACAGCCTCAAGAGACCCAGTACTTC
TRBJ2-1,NA,few,TRBV20-1,CSAGWGGAFNEQFF,TGCAGTGCTGGATGGGGGGGGGCTTTCAATGAGCAGTTCTTC
TRBJ1-1,NA,few,TRBV6-5,CASSYGGRGAFF,TGTGCCAGCAGTTACGGGGGGCGAGGAGCTTTCTTT
TRBJ1-5,TRBD1,NA,TRBV9,CASSPGTVTQPQHF,TGTGCCAGCAGCCCAGGGACAGTCACTCAGCCCCAGCATTTT
TRBJ2-3,TRBD1,NA,TRBV7-9,CASSLGNRGPDTQYF,TGTGCCAGCAGCTTAGGTAACAGGGGCCCCGATACGCAGTATTTT
TRBJ2-7,TRBD1,NA,TRBV6-6,CASSYVPDRSYEQYF,TGTGCCAGCAGTTACGTCCCGGACAGGTCCTACGAGCAGTACTTC
TRBJ2-1,NA,few,TRBV24-1,CATSDPSRSSMYEQFF,TGTGCCACCAGTGACCCATCCAGGAGTAGTATGTATGAGCAGTTCTTC